Presented here are 4 T cell receptor beta chains from one specimen sequenced in a study of cytotoxic CD8 clonotypes in ibrutinib-treated CLL. Measured with immunoSEQ multiplex PCR; TCRdb has only the in-frame clones, and not every one. This sample has roughly 45,000 clones, with over 60% found just once. The sample here was PBMCs, taken after 24 months of ibrutinib treatment. These receptors originate from a human donor with chronic lymphocytic leukemia.

This clone was counted only a few times. The chain links TRBV19 to TRBJ1-5, with 7 bases aligning to TRBD1. The CDR3 runs to 17 residues. The germline V gene encodes CDR1 LNHDA and CDR2 SQIVND (reference sequence). Unmatched junction bases numbered 16, after V lost 4 bases and J lost 7 bases. CDR3 in DNA: TGTGCCAGTAGTAGTGAACGGACAGGAGTAAGGATGCAGCCCCAGCATTTT. Encoded protein: CASSSERTGVRMQPQHF.

The genes are TRBV7-6 and TRBJ2-2; no firm D call. V lost 5 bases, J lost 5 bases, and 6 bases lay in between. Germline values: CDR1 SGHVS, CDR2 FNYEAQ. The CDR3 sequence is 12 residues long. In DNA, the CDR3 is TGTGCCAGCAGCGCTATTACCGGGGAGCTGTTTTTT. It codes for CASSAITGELFF. The full variable domain, in which reference TRBV7-6 and TRBJ2-2 provide the parts outside the CDR3, is GAGVSQSPRYKVTKRGQDVALRCDPISGHVSLYWYRQALGQGPEFLTYFNYEAQQDKSGLPNDRFSAERPEGSISTLTIQRTEQRDSAMYRCASSAITGELFFGEGSRLTVL.

V usage is TRBV5-8 and J usage is TRBJ1-1, with D unresolved. The CDR3 sequence is 14 residues long. Trimming left V 0 bases short and J 4 bases short, with 10 bases between. Germline-derived CDR1 and CDR2 are SGHTS and YDEGEE. The CDR3 DNA follows: TGTGCCAGCAGCTTGGAACAGATCACCACTGAAGCTTTCTTT. Its translation is CASSLEQITTEAFF. The variable domain in full, completed from reference TRBV5-8 and TRBJ1-1, reads EAGVTQSPTHLIKTRGQQATLRCSPISGHTSVYWYQQALGLGLQFLLWYDEGEERNRGNFPPRFSGRQFPNYSSELNVNALELEDSALYLCASSLEQITTEAFFGQGTRLTVV.

This sequence joins TRBV2 and TRBJ1-2; no clear D. Germline V gene lookup returns CDR1 SNHLY and CDR2 FYNNEI. The CDR3 contains 14 residues. Trimming removed 0 bases at V and 4 bases at J, with 9 bases between. The CDR3 DNA is TGTGCCAGCAGTGAAGCGCTTGGCATCTATGGCTACACCTTC. Translation: CASSEALGIYGYTF. Supplemented by reference TRBV2 and TRBJ1-2, the full variable domain reads EPEVTQTPSHQVTQMGQEVILRCVPISNHLYFYWYRQILGQKVEFLVSFYNNEISEKSEIFDDQFSVERPDGSNFTLKIRSTKLEDSAMYFCASSEALGIYGYTFGSGTRLTVV.